The clone carrying this TCR beta chain was observed once. Its antigen is currently unknown. This sample is drawn from a study of T cell responses to AZD1222 COVID-19 vaccine. Findings and limits, study-wide: Only a handful of AZD1222 recipients, several in all, had baseline seropositivity. Reportedly, nearly half of unique spike TCRs recognized epitopes outside B.1.351/B.1.1.7 mutations. Rises in breadth and depth of Spike-specific TCRs came after two AZD1222 doses.

The data were produced by immunoSEQ multiplex PCR, yet TCRdb's version contains in-frame clones alone and is incomplete. This sample has roughly 260,000 clones, with 93% found just once. V lost 7 bases and J lost 10, with 25 bases in between. CDR3 length: 14 amino acids. The V gene's germline CDR1 is SQVTM and CDR2 ANQGSEA. The V and J genes are TRBV29-1 and TRBJ1-1; D may be TRBD1 (5 bases). The sequence came from an adult in good health. The material sequenced was peripheral blood, taken on day 0 of AZD1222 vaccination. In DNA form, the CDR3 reads TGCAGCGGCAAAAAGGAGGGGTTTGGAGATGCAGCTTTCTTT. It yields the protein CSGKKEGFGDAAFF.